Presented here are 2 T cell receptor beta chains from one specimen sequenced in a study of cytomegalovirus exposure and HLA in healthy donors. Researchers ran the PCR with 60 Vbeta and 13 Jbeta primers. Some clones are missing from TCRdb's copy, which holds only in-frame ones; the method was immunoSEQ multiplex PCR. This table holds about 94,000 clones, approximately 80% found once. The sequencing sample was made of PBMCs. The receptors were gathered from a woman aged 55-69 years in good health and CMV-seronegative.

The chain joins TRBV5-8 to TRBJ2-6; a weak D match, TRBD1 (5 bases). The V end was cut by 4 bases, the J end by 2 bases, with 10 bases between. Germline values: CDR1 SGHTS, CDR2 YDEGEE. The CDR3 runs to 15 residues. The CDR3 here is CASSNGHPGANVLTF. The CDR3 DNA sequence: TGTGCCAGCAGCAACGGACACCCTGGGGCCAACGTCCTGACTTTC. The variable domain in full, completed from reference TRBV5-8 and TRBJ2-6, reads EAGVTQSPTHLIKTRGQQATLRCSPISGHTSVYWYQQALGLGLQFLLWYDEGEERNRGNFPPRFSGRQFPNYSSELNVNALELEDSALYLCASSNGHPGANVLTFGAGSRLTVL.

This clone was recorded only once. This chain uses TRBV27 with TRBJ2-7, with 13 positions matching TRBD2. This CDR3 has 13 residues. V shed 3 bases and J 7 bases; nucleotides not matched to a gene: 0. The V gene's germline CDR1 is MNHEY and CDR2 SMNVEV (reference sequence). The CDR3 protein is CASSLGLAGEQYF. The CDR3 bases are TGTGCCAGCAGTTTGGGACTAGCGGGGGAGCAGTACTTC.